Detailed here is one T cell receptor (beta chain). The antigen is not known. This specimen comes from a study of molecular identifiers for immune sequencing clone quantification. Study details: With replicates, the RNA of roughly 21,000 or 96,000 naive CD8 cells was split five ways and four were sequenced. Study conclusions and caveats: Investigators reportedly could detect spiked Jurkat TCR RNA from one cell among approximately 970,000 naive cells.

Preparation methods for the bulk TCR libraries were those previously described, with listed TCR primers. From the PCR reads, TCRdb called clonotypes with MiXCR, one entry per CDR3 protein. The sample lists 45,000 to 60,000 distinct CDR3 sequences, around 33% seen once, with 3% to 4.5% in the top ten. The CDR3 runs 15 residues. V was clipped by 0 bases and J by 3 bases; unmatched bases: 3. Germline assignment: CDR1 SGHAT and CDR2 FQNNGV. Sorting isolated naive CD8 T cells as CD8+CD4-CCR7+CD45RA+ events. Sample: naive CD8+ T cells from blood, with Jurkat cell RNA spiked in. Subset: FACS-sorted CD8+CD4-CCR7+CD45RA+ naive T cells. This rearrangement joins TRBV11-2 to TRBJ2-7, with TRBD2 identical over 9 bases. This receptor was obtained from a human donor in good health. Some libraries in this study had Jurkat cell RNA spiked in. The CDR3 DNA sequence: TGTGCCAGCAGCTTAGAGACTAGCGGAAACTACGAGCAGTACTTC. Protein product: CASSLETSGNYEQYF.